The present TCR beta chain was sequenced within a study of OX40 agonist ivuxolimab in advanced cancers. On the study more broadly: Hepatocellular carcinoma, melanoma, renal cell or head and neck cancer occurred in dose-escalation patients.

Notes on this clone: Its antigen remains unknown.

Broader study findings: Undetermined was the antigen specificity of the expanded peripheral T cells. Averaged across samples, CD8+ T cells carried more expanded clones than CD4+ did. Both blood CD4+ and CD8+ T cells showed clonal growth by week 6 at 0.1 to 3.0 mg/kg.

Using immunoSEQ multiplex PCR, the repertoire was profiled, and TCRdb retains in-frame clones only, with some absent. The profile shows under 70,000 clones, about 92% of them singletons. Trimming left V 5 bases short and J 11 bases short, with 25 bases between. Germline values: CDR1 SGHVS, CDR2 FQNEAQ. The CDR3 runs 16 residues. This sequence originates from an adult with an advanced solid tumor such as melanoma, head and neck, liver or kidney cancer. Sequencing was performed on CD4+ or CD8+ T cells sorted from blood, taken in a trial of the OX40 agonist ivuxolimab. The V gene is TRBV7-8, the J gene TRBJ2-1; maybe TRBD2 (5 bases). The CDR3 loop is CASSPAVPTSRAQQFF. The CDR3 DNA is TGTGCCAGCAGCCCAGCGGTGCCAACCTCGCGGGCGCAGCAGTTCTTC.